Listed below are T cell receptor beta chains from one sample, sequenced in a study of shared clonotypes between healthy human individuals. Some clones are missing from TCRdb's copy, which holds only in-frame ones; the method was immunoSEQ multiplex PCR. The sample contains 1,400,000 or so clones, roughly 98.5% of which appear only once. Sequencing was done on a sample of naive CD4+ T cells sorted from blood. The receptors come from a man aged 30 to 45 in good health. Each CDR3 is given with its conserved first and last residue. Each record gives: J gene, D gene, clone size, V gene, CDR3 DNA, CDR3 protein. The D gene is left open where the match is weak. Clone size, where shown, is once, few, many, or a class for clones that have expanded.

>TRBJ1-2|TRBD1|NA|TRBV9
TGTGCCAGCAGCGTAGATGGACAGGGCCATAACTATGGCTACACCTTC
CASSVDGQGHNYGYTF
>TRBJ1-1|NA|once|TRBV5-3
TGTGCCAGCAGCTCCCTCCCAGGGACTGAAGCTTTCTTT
CASSSLPGTEAFF
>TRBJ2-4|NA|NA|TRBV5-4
TGTGCCAGCAGCTTGGTAAATGCCCCTTTAGCCAAAAACATTCAGTACTTC
CASSLVNAPLAKNIQYF
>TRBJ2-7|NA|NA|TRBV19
TGTGCCAGTAGTATTTCCAGCTTATCCTACGAGCAGTACTTC
CASSISSLSYEQYF
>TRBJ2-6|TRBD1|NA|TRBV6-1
TGTGCCAGCAGTGCCGGGACAGGGTTGGATTCTGGGGCCAACGTCCTGACTTTC
CASSAGTGLDSGANVLTF
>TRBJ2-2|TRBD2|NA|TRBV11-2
TGTGCCAGCAGCTTATGGACTAGCGGAGAGACCACCGGGGAGCTGTTTTTT
CASSLWTSGETTGELFF
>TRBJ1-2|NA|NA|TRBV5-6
TGTGCCAGCAGCTTGGGACAGCACTATGGCTACATCTTC
CASSLGQHYGYIF
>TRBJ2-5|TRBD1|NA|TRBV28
TGTGCCAGCAGTCTTGGGACAGCACTTCGGACCCAGTACTTC
CASSLGTALRTQYF
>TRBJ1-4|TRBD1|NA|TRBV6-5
TGTGCCAGCAGCTCCACAGGGGGAACTGGGAAACTGTTTTTT
CASSSTGGTGKLFF
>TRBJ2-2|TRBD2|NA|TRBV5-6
TGTGCCAGCAGCTTGGTTACTAGCGGGAACACCGGGGAGCTGTTTTTT
CASSLVTSGNTGELFF
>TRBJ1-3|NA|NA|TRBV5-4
TGTGCCAGCAGCTTCGGTTACGGCCACTCTGGAAACACCATATATTTT
CASSFGYGHSGNTIYF
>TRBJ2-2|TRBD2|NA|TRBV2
TGTGCCAGCAGCCAGGCGGGAGTAGGCACCGGGGAGCTGTTTTTT
CASSQAGVGTGELFF
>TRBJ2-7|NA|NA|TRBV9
TGTGCCAGCAGCGCGGGACTCCGCTCCTACGAGCAGTACTTC
CASSAGLRSYEQYF
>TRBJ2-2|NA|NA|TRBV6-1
TGTGCCAGCACTATAACCAGGGCGGGCGGGGAGCTGTTTTTT
CASTITRAGGELFF
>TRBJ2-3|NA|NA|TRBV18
TGTGCCAGCTCACCACTGGGACTGGCTAGAACAGATACGCAGTATTTT
CASSPLGLARTDTQYF
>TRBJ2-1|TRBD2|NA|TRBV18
TGTGCCAGCTCACCCAGCGGACTAGCGGGATATTCATACAATGAGCAGTTCTTC
CASSPSGLAGYSYNEQFF
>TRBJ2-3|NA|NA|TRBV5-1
TGCGCCAGCGTGGGGGCAGGGGATAGCACAGATACGCAGTATTTT
CASVGAGDSTDTQYF
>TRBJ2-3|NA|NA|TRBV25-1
TGTGCCAGCAGTGACTCGTGGGGATCTAGCACAGATACGCAGTATTTT
CASSDSWGSSTDTQYF
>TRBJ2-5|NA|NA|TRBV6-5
TGTGCCAGCAGTTATAACTCACGAGGGGAGACCCAGTACTTC
CASSYNSRGETQYF
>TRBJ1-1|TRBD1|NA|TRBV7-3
TGTGCCAGCAGCACCAGGGGGCCCACTGAAGCTTTCTTT
CASSTRGPTEAFF
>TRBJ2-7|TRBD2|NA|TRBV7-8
TGTGCCAGCAGCTTAGTAATGAGACTAGCGGGAGGATACGAGCAGTACTTC
CASSLVMRLAGGYEQYF
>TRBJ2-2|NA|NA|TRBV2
TGTGCCAGCAGCGGGCTAAGTCCGAACACCGGGGAGCTGTTTTTT
CASSGLSPNTGELFF
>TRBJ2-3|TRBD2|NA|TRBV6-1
TGTGCCAGCAGTGGACTAGCGACCAAACTCCATAGCACAGATACGCAGTATTTT
CASSGLATKLHSTDTQYF
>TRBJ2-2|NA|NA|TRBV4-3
TGCGCCAGCAGCCGTCGGTGGAACACCGGGGAGCTGTTTTTT
CASSRRWNTGELFF
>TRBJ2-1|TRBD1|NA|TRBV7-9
TGTGCCAGCAGCCCGACAGGGGGCCACAATGAGCAGTTCTTC
CASSPTGGHNEQFF